This T cell receptor (beta chain) appears in the sequencing data of a study of control samples from healthy donors and cancer patients. Trimming cost V 8 bases and J 12 bases, with 22 bases left between them. Germline values: CDR1 SEHNR, CDR2 FQNEAQ (reference sequence). This CDR3 region has 14 residues. Profiled with immunoSEQ multiplex PCR; TCRdb holds only in-frame clones, not every one. The table shows some 74,000 clones, with approximately 94% occurring only once. This sequence originates from a woman aged 25 to 39 in good health. The genes are TRBV7-9 and TRBJ1-4, with D possibly TRBD1 on 5 matching bases. Sequencing was performed on blood. The CDR3 region has the DNA TGTGCCAGCTCCGTCGGGGCGCTTATTGGGGAACTGTTTTTT. Translating it yields CASSVGALIGELFF.